This entry concerns a single T cell receptor beta chain. Germline V lookup: CDR1 MNHNS, CDR2 SASEGT. The V end lost 6 bases, the J end lost 0 bases, and 8 bases lay between the germline ends. This CDR3 has 13 residues. The data derive from a study of blood T cell repertoires in COVID-19. Sequenced by immunoSEQ multiplex PCR; TCRdb stores in-frame clones only, minus some. The sample yields 250,000 to 350,000 clones, around 90% seen once. The chain links TRBV6-1 to TRBJ1-2; no clear D. Specimen: peripheral blood. This receptor was obtained from a woman between 50 and 59 years old who had recovered from COVID-19. CDR3 amino acids: CASRYGTNYGYTF. The CDR3 nucleotides are TGTGCCAGCAGGTACGGGACTAACTATGGCTACACCTTC.